These 25 T cell receptor beta chains share one sample of origin, sequenced in a study of T cells after yellow fever vaccination. TCRdb independently ran MiXCR on the 5' RACE reads; one entry per CDR3 protein. The sample lists 20,000 to 30,000 distinct CDR3 sequences, about 5.5% seen once, with about an eighth in the top ten. Sequenced material: PBMCs, either bulk or a sorted T-cell subset (CD4+, CD8+, memory, or dextramer-sorted; not recorded which), taken 15 days after the yellow fever booster vaccination. The receptors were gathered from a man under 40 who received the YFV17D yellow fever vaccine.

This clonotype was seen repeatedly, ten times or more. The gene calls are TRBV12-3 or TRBV12-4 and TRBJ2-7; weak D call: TRBD2 (6 bases). Trimming cost V 5 bases and J 3 bases, with 11 bases left between them. This CDR3 is built from 13 residues. The CDR3 nucleotides read TGTGCCAGCAGTGGAGGGCCCGACTACGAGCAGTACTTC. Its protein product is CASSGGPDYEQYF.

This clonotype was detected ten times or more. The rearrangement joins TRBV7-9 to TRBJ2-7, with D possibly being TRBD1 or TRBD2 (5 bases each). Germline CDR1 reads SEHNR; CDR2 reads FQNEAQ (reference sequence). Trimming took 5 bases from V and 2 from J, leaving 13 bases between them. The CDR3 is 14 amino acids. CDR3 loop: CASSPRDGAYEQYF. The CDR3 DNA reads as TGTGCCAGCAGCCCCCGGGACGGAGCCTACGAGCAGTACTTC.

The chain uses TRBV13 and TRBJ2-2, with 9 nucleotides matching TRBD2. CDR3 size: 20 residues. Germline CDR1 is PRHDT and CDR2 is FYEKMQ (reference sequence). The V gene end was trimmed by 5 bases and the J gene end by 4 bases; junction bases not matched to a gene: 20. The CDR3 loop is CASSRRELKAGGMSTGELFF. CDR3 bases: TGTGCCAGCAGCCGACGCGAACTCAAAGCGGGAGGAATGAGCACCGGGGAGCTGTTTTTT.

The rearrangement links TRBV12-1 to TRBJ2-3; the table's D call, TRBD2, has no DNA check behind it. TRBV12-1 is labeled a pseudogene. The CDR3 loop spans 14 amino acids. CDR3 region: CARGPRLLCGTQYF. In nucleotides, the CDR3 is TGTGCCAGGGGCCCCCGGCTCCTATGCGGTACGCAGTATTTT.

This clonotype was observed at least ten times. This chain uses TRBV29-1 with TRBJ2-5; D is ambiguous. Germline V gene lookup returns CDR1 SQVTM and CDR2 ANQGSEA. V was pared by 4 bases and J by 4 bases, with 4 bases between. This CDR3 contains 10 residues. The CDR3 bases are TGCAGCGTTGGTTTAGAGACCCAGTACTTC. Encoded protein: CSVGLETQYF.

This clonotype was detected ten times or more. The chain uses TRBV11-2 and TRBJ1-4; D perhaps matches TRBD1 (6 bases). V was pared by 5 bases and J by 0 bases, with 16 bases between. The CDR3 totals 17 residues. The V gene's germline CDR1 is SGHAT and CDR2 FQNNGV. CDR3 nucleotides: TGTGCCAGCAGCCCCACGCGACAGGCTGCAACTAATGAAAAACTGTTTTTT. Amino acid sequence: CASSPTRQAATNEKLFF.

This clonotype was found many times. This rearrangement joins TRBV29-1 to TRBJ2-1; D might be TRBD2 (5 bases). There are 11 residues in the CDR3. Germline V gene data show CDR1 as SQVTM and CDR2 as ANQGSEA. Trimming removed 7 bases from V and 9 bases from J, with 13 bases in between. The chain's CDR3 is CSANIASEQFF. The CDR3 nucleotides read TGCAGCGCCAACATAGCGAGTGAGCAGTTCTTC.

This clonotype has at least ten counts. Its ends do not fully match the called genes, so a read error is possible. This chain connects TRBV18 to TRBJ2-7; D is possibly TRBD2 (6 bases). Germline assignment: CDR1 KGHSH and CDR2 LQKENI. The CDR3 totals 13 residues. CDR3 DNA sequence: TGTGCCAGCTCTCCCGGGACTGAGGACGAGGAGTACTTC. Translating gives CASSPGTEDEEYF.

This clonotype was found many times. The rearrangement uses TRBV27 and TRBJ2-7; D is possibly TRBD1 (5 bases). Between the trimmed V and J ends, which lost 5 bases and 3 bases, there was a span of 11 bases. This CDR3 has 13 residues. The germline V gene has CDR1 MNHEY and CDR2 SMNVEV (reference sequence). CDR3 in DNA: TGTGCCAGCAGTCCTACAGGAAACTACGAGCAGTACTTC. Residues: CASSPTGNYEQYF.

This clonotype was recorded many times. This chain connects TRBV6-2 or TRBV6-3 to TRBJ2-1, with D possibly being TRBD2 (6 bases). V lost 0 bases and J lost 8, with 23 bases in between. Germline-derived CDR1 and CDR2 are MNHEY and SVGEGT. This CDR3 contains 18 residues. The chain's CDR3 is CASSYSYVRAGLEDEQFF. Written as DNA, the CDR3 is TGTGCCAGCAGTTACTCTTATGTGAGGGCGGGGCTGGAGGATGAGCAGTTCTTC.

There are many counts of this clonotype. The chain is built from TRBV4-3 and TRBJ2-2, with D uncertain. The CDR3 sequence is 17 residues long. V was shortened by 1 base and J by 1 base, with 13 bases between the two germline ends. Germline CDR1 LGHNA, CDR2 YSLEER. Written as DNA, the CDR3 is TGCGCCAGCAGCCAAGCATTTGGTGCGCTGAACACCGGGGAGCTGTTTTTT. Translation gives CASSQAFGALNTGELFF.

This clonotype was observed many times. This chain uses TRBV12-3 or TRBV12-4 with TRBJ1-1; D might be TRBD1 (6 bases). This CDR3 contains 14 residues. V shed 3 bases and J shed 1 base, with 9 bases lying between them. The CDR3 DNA reads as TGTGCCAGCAGTTTCGGACAGCGGAACACTGAAGCTTTCTTT. Translating it yields CASSFGQRNTEAFF.

The sample holds many counts of this clonotype. The chain carries TRBV6-1 and TRBJ2-5; TRBD1 aligns across 7 bases. This CDR3 has 14 residues. CDR1 is MNHNS, CDR2 SASEGT, per germline. The V and J ends lost 6 bases and 6 bases, in that order; junction bases with no gene match: 10. CDR3 region: CASSHDRVPKTQYF. The CDR3 DNA sequence: TGTGCCAGCAGCCACGACAGGGTGCCCAAGACCCAGTACTTC.

Note on this clonotype: A much larger clone differs from this one at a single base, so this may be a read error. The CDR3 protein is CSATSGGYDSPLHF. The DNA of the CDR3 is TGCAGTGCTACGAGCGGGGGTTATGATTCACCCCTCCACTTT. The chain couples TRBV20-1 to TRBJ1-6; D possibly corresponds to TRBD1 (5 bases). The germline gives CDR1 DFQATT, CDR2 SNEGSKA (reference sequence). Deletions cut 4 bases from V and 8 bases from J, with 15 bases between. This CDR3 contains 14 residues.

This clonotype was detected many times. CDR3 sequence: CASSPPPGNTEAFF. The CDR3 DNA reads TGTGCCAGCTCACCACCCCCCGGGAACACTGAAGCTTTCTTT. The chain is built from TRBV18 and TRBJ1-1; D gene uncertain. There are 14 residues in the CDR3. Trimming took 0 bases from V and 1 from J, leaving 6 bases between them. Per the germline V gene, CDR1 is KGHSH and CDR2 is LQKENI. Variable domain in full (rest from reference TRBV18 and TRBJ1-1): NAGVMQNPRHLVRRRGQEARLRCSPMKGHSHVYWYRQLPEEGLKFMVYLQKENIIDESGMPKERFSAEFPKEGPSILRIQQVVRGDSAAYFCASSPPPGNTEAFFGQGTRLTVV.

This clonotype has more than one count but fewer than ten. This sequence joins TRBV19 and TRBJ1-5, with TRBD1 matching 8 bases. The CDR3 is 15 residues long. Germline V gene lookup returns CDR1 LNHDA and CDR2 SQIVND (reference sequence). With V trimmed by 10 bases and J by 1 base, 9 bases remained unmatched. The CDR3 sequence is CATKPQGASNQPQHF. In DNA, the CDR3 is TGTGCCACCAAACCTCAGGGGGCGAGCAATCAGCCCCAGCATTTT.

This clonotype was detected many times. The chain joins TRBV5-1 to TRBJ1-1, with D unclear. V was shortened by 0 bases and J by 3 bases, with 6 bases between the two germline ends. Germline CDR1 is SGHRS and CDR2 is YFSETQ. This CDR3 is 13 amino acids long. This chain's CDR3 is CASSLVQDTEAFF. CDR3 DNA sequence: TGCGCCAGCAGCTTGGTCCAGGACACTGAAGCTTTCTTT.

This clonotype is deemed medium-sized. This chain connects TRBV7-8 to TRBJ2-1; 14 bases agree with TRBD2. With V trimmed by 5 bases and J by 7 bases, 13 bases remained unmatched. The CDR3 has 18 amino acids. The V gene's germline CDR1 is SGHVS and CDR2 FQNEAQ. The DNA for the CDR3 is TGTGCCAGCAGCCCTCATCCTCCGGGACTAGCGGGAGCAAATGAGCAGTTCTTC. Translated: CASSPHPPGLAGANEQFF.

This clonotype appeared many times. The genes are TRBV12-3 or TRBV12-4 and TRBJ2-1; D perhaps matches TRBD2 (5 bases). This CDR3 has 15 residues. V lost 7 bases and J lost 0, with 13 bases in between. The CDR3 coding sequence is TGTGCCAGCACCCGAGACTACCACTCCTACAATGAGCAGTTCTTC. The encoded protein is CASTRDYHSYNEQFF.

This clonotype was seen at least ten times. The J gene is TRBJ2-1, the V gene TRBV18, with D maybe TRBD1 (6 bases). The V end lost 3 bases, the J end lost 2 bases, and 17 bases lay between the germline ends. Per the germline V gene, CDR1 is KGHSH and CDR2 is LQKENI. This CDR3 contains 17 residues. CDR3 nucleotide sequence: TGTGCCAGCTCACCCTTATCCGGGACAAGAGCCTACAATGAGCAGTTCTTC. The encoded protein is CASSPLSGTRAYNEQFF.

This clonotype was counted ten times or more. This rearrangement joins TRBV15 to TRBJ2-5; D unclear. V was pared by 1 base and J by 5 bases, with 14 bases between. The germline V gene encodes CDR1 LNHNV and CDR2 YYDKDF (reference sequence). The CDR3 covers 15 residues. The CDR3 bases are TGTGCCACCAGCAGAGTGATCCAGATTGGGGAGACCCAGTACTTC. This translates into CATSRVIQIGETQYF.

This clonotype was recorded many times. The V call is TRBV20-1, the J call TRBJ2-3; the D gene is possibly TRBD2 (6 bases). The CDR3 has 13 amino acids. The V gene lost 6 bases and the J gene lost 0 bases, with 10 bases spanning the gap. Per the germline V gene, CDR1 is DFQATT and CDR2 is SNEGSKA (reference sequence). This CDR3 reads CSAPGGSTDTQYF. The CDR3, as DNA: TGCAGTGCACCCGGGGGAAGCACAGATACGCAGTATTTT.

This clonotype was recorded many times. This sequence joins TRBV5-1 and TRBJ2-7, with 9 positions matching TRBD2. V lost 2 bases to trimming and J lost 5 bases; unmatched junction nucleotides: 8. CDR3 length equals 15 residues. Germline-derived CDR1 and CDR2 are SGHRS and YFSETQ. The CDR3 region has the DNA TGCGCCAGCAGCTTAGGGACTAGCCAAGAACACGAGCAGTACTTC. It specifies CASSLGTSQEHEQYF.

The V gene is TRBV7-9, the J gene TRBJ1-1; D remains unclear. Trimming shortened V by 6 bases and J by 7 bases, and 9 bases separated the two germline ends. In germline, CDR1 is SEHNR, CDR2 FQNEAQ (reference sequence). CDR3 length: 11 amino acids. The CDR3 loop is CASRQTLEAFF. CDR3 sequence (DNA): TGTGCCAGCAGACAGACCCTTGAAGCTTTCTTT.

This clonotype was seen at least ten times. The CDR3 spells CASSQEVGSRGEQYF. Here the CDR3 DNA reads TGTGCCAGCAGCCAAGAGGTGGGGAGTCGTGGGGAGCAGTACTTC. The V and J genes are TRBV3-1 and TRBJ2-7; D possibly corresponds to TRBD2 (5 bases). This CDR3 spans 15 amino acids. V was cut by 0 bases and J by 7 bases, with 16 bases left in between. Germline V gene sequence: CDR1 LGHDT, CDR2 YNNKEL (reference sequence).